The 4 T cell receptor beta chains listed next were all sequenced from one sample in a study of shared clonotypes between healthy human individuals. The table came from immunoSEQ multiplex PCR; TCRdb's copy has only in-frame clones and leaves some out. This sample yields about 730,000 clones, of which 72% are seen a single time; over 1.5% belongs to the top ten. The sample taken for sequencing was memory CD4+ T cells sorted from blood. Described subset: CD45RA-negative fraction. Every receptor here comes from a young woman in good health.

CDR3 amino acids: CASSEGQSSGNTIYF. CDR3 in DNA: TGTGCCAGCAGTGAAGGACAGAGCTCTGGAAACACCATATATTTT. The chain is built from TRBV6-1 and TRBJ1-3, with TRBD1 as a possible D gene (5 bases). CDR3 length: 15 amino acids. V shed 1 base and J shed 0 bases, with 7 bases lying between them. The germline CDR1 and CDR2 sequences are MNHNS and SASEGT.

The CDR3 protein is CASSRIGNQPQHF. In nucleotides, the CDR3 is TGTGCCAGCAGCAGGATCGGCAATCAGCCCCAGCATTTT. The rearrangement joins TRBV9 to TRBJ1-5; D uncertain. This CDR3 spans 13 amino acids. Germline V gene lookup returns CDR1 SGDLS and CDR2 YYNGEE. V was pared by 4 bases and J by 2 bases, with 7 bases between.

This chain links TRBV30 with TRBJ2-1; D possibly matches TRBD1 or TRBD2 (6 bases each). The CDR3 is 14 amino acids. Deletions cut 2 bases from V and 0 bases from J, with 8 bases between. Germline CDR1 is GTSNPN and CDR2 is SVGIG (reference sequence). CDR3 sequence: CAWSSGASYNEQFF. The CDR3, as DNA: TGTGCCTGGAGTTCGGGGGCCTCCTACAATGAGCAGTTCTTC.

The V gene is TRBV7-9, the J gene TRBJ2-5; 14 nucleotides align to TRBD2. Germline CDR1 reads SEHNR; CDR2 reads FQNEAQ (reference sequence). V shed 5 bases, J shed 5 bases, and the junction held 13 bases outside the gene matches. CDR3 length: 18 amino acids. CDR3 loop: CASSQTLGTSGRDETQYF. In DNA, the CDR3 is TGTGCCAGCAGCCAAACCCTTGGGACTAGCGGGAGAGACGAGACCCAGTACTTC.